The present entry profiles one T cell receptor (beta chain) with its context. Its antigen is unidentified. The data derive from a study of tumor-infiltrating lymphocytes in primary liver carcinoma. Study details: Between about 4 and 10 cm across, the tumors were all of stage T1-T3 N0M0. Overall study findings and caveats: Tumors reached a significantly greater top-250-clone fraction than blood did (p = 0.039).

Co-extracting RNA and DNA was done with roughly 17-31 mg of unsorted bulk tissue as input. Every patient in the cohort had a primary liver carcinoma. That carcinoma was treated by surgical resection. Patients were treatment-naive with chronic HBV infection. Making TCR beta cDNA involved 400 to 600 ng total RNA and a constant-region primer. Three nested multiplex PCR rounds, a slightly modified ARM-PCR, produced the libraries for TCR beta. The two initial PCR rounds, around 10 cycles each, used TRBV1-TRBV30 forward and C-beta reverse primers. MiXCR, run by TCRdb on the multiplex PCR reads, gives a single entry per CDR3 protein. Of 150,000 to 200,000 distinct CDR3 sequences in the sample, about 82% were seen once. The germline CDR1 and CDR2 sequences are SGHAT and FQDESV (reference sequence). This CDR3 comprises 13 residues. V was pared by 8 bases and J by 9 bases, with 14 bases between.

This TCR came from a man aged 35-49 years with primary liver carcinoma and hepatitis B virus infection. The sample comprised tumor tissue from primary liver carcinoma. This rearrangement joins TRBV11-1 to TRBJ1-6; D unclear. The CDR3 DNA is TGTGCCAGCGGTAGGGCACTGGGTTCACCCCTCCACTTT. Protein product: CASGRALGSPLHF.